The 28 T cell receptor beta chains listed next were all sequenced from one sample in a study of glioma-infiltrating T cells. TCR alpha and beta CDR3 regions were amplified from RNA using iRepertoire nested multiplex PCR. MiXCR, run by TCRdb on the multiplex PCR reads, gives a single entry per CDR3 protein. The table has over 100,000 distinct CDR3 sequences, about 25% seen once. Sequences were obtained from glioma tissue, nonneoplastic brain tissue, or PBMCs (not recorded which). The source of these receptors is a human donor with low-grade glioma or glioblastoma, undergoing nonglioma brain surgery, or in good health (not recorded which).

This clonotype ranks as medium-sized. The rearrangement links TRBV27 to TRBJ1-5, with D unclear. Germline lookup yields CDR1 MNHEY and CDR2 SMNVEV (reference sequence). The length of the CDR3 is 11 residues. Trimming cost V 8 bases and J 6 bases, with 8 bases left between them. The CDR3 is CASGLSQPQHF. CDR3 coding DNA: TGTGCCAGCGGGCTCAGTCAGCCCCAGCATTTT.

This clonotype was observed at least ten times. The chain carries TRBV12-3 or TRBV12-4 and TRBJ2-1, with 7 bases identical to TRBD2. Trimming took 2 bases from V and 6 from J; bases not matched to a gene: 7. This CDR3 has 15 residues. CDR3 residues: CASSLSGRASNEQFF. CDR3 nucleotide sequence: TGTGCCAGCAGTTTAAGTGGGAGGGCATCCAATGAGCAGTTCTTC.

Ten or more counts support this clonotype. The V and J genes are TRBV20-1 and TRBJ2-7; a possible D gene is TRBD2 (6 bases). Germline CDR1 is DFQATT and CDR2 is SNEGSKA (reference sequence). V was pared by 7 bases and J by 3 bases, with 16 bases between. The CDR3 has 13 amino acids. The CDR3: CSVHSGTHYEQYF. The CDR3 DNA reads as TGCAGTGTTCATTCCGGGACTCACTACGAGCAGTACTTC.

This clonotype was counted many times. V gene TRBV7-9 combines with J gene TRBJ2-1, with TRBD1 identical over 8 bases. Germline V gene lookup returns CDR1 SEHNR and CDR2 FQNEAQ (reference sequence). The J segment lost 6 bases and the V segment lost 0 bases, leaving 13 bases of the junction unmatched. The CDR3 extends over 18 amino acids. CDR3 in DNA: TGTGCCAGCAGCTTAGCCAGGGGGCCGAGCCCCAAGGGCAATGAGCAGTTCTTC. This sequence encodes CASSLARGPSPKGNEQFF.

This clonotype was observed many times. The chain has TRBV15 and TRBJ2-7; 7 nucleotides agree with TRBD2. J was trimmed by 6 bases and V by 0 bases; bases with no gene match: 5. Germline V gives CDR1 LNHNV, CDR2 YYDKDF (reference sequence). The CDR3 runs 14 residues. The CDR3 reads CATSRDLGGGEQYF. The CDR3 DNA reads TGTGCCACCAGCAGAGATTTGGGGGGGGGCGAGCAGTACTTC.

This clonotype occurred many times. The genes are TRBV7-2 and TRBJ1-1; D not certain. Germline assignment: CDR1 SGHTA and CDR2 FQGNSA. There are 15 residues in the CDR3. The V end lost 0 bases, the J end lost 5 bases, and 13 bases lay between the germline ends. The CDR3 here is CASSLAPARSTEAFF. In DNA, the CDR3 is TGTGCCAGCAGCTTAGCCCCCGCACGGAGTACTGAAGCTTTCTTT.

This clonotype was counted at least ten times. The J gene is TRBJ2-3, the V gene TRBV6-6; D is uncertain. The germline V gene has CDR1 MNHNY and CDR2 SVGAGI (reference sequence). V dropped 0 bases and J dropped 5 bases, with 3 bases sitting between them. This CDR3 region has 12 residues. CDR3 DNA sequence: TGTGCCAGCAGTTACTCTCAAGATACGCAGTATTTT. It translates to CASSYSQDTQYF.

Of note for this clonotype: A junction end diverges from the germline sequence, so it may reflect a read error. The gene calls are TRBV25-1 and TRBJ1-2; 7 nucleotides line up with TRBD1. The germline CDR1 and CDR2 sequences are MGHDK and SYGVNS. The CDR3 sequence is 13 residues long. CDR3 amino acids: CARSVRQGRGYTF. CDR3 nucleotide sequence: TGTGCCCGCAGTGTACGACAGGGAAGGGGCTACACATTC.

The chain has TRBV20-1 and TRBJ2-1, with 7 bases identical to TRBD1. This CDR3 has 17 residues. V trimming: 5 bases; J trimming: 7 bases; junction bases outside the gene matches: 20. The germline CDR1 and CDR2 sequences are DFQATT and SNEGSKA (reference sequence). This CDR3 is CSAHLLGSGQVTNEQFF. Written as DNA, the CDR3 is TGCAGTGCTCACCTGCTCGGATCCGGACAGGTCACTAATGAGCAGTTCTTC.

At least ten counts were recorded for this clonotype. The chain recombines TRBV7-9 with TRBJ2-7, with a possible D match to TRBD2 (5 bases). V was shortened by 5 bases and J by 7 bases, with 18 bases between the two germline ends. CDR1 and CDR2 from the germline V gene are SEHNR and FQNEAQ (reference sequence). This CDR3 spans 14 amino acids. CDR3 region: CASSPSGALGEQYF. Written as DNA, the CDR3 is TGTGCCAGCAGCCCGAGCGGCGCACTGGGGGAGCAGTACTTC.

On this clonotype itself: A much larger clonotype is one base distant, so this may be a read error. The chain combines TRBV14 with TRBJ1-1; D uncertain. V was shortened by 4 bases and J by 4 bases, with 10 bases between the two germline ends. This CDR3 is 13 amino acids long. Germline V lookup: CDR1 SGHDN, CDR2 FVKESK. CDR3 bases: TGTGCCAGCAGCCTCATCATGAGCACTGAAGCTTTCTTT. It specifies CASSLIMSTEAFF.

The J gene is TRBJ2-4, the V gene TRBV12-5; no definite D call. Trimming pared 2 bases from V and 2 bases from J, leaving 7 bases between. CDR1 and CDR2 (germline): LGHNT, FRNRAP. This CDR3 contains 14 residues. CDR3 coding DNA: TGTGCTAGTGGTTTGAGCGCCTCCAAAAACATTCAGTACTTC. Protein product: CASGLSASKNIQYF.

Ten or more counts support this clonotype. This CDR3 reads CASSLEGSRNQPQHF. The CDR3 DNA sequence: TGCGCCAGCAGCTTGGAAGGCAGCCGCAATCAGCCCCAGCATTTT. V usage is TRBV5-1 and J usage is TRBJ1-5; D is ambiguous. V lost 0 bases and J 2 bases, leaving 9 bases between the germline ends. In germline, CDR1 is SGHRS, CDR2 YFSETQ. This CDR3 contains 15 residues.

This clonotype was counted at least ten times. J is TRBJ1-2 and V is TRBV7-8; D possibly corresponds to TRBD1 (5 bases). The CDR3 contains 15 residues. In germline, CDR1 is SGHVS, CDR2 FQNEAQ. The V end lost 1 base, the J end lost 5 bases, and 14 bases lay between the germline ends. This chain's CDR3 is CASSLERGDGYGYTF. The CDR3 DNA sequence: TGTGCCAGCAGCTTAGAACGGGGGGACGGGTATGGCTACACCTTC.

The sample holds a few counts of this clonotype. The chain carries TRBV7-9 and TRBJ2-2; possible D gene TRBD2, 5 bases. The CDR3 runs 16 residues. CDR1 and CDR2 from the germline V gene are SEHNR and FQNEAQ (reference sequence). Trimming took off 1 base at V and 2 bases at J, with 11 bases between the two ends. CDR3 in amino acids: CASSLGRTSNTGELFF. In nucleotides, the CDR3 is TGTGCCAGCAGCTTAGGGAGGACGTCAAACACCGGGGAGCTGTTTTTT.

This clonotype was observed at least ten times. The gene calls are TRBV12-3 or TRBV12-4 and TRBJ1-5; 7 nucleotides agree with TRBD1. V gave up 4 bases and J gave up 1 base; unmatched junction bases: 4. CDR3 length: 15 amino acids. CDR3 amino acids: CASSSRDSSNQPQHF. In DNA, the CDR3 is TGTGCCAGCAGTTCAAGGGACAGCAGCAATCAGCCCCAGCATTTT.

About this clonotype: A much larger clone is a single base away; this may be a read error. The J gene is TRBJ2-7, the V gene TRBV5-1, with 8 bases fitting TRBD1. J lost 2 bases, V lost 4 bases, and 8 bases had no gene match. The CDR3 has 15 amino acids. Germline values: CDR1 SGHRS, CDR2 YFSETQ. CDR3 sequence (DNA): TGCGCCAGCAGCCTACGACAGGGGACGACCTACGAGCAGTACTTC. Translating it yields CASSLRQGTTYEQYF.

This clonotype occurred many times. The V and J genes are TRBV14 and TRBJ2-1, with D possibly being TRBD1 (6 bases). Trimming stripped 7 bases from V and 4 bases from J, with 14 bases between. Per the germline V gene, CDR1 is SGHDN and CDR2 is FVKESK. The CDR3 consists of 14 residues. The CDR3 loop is CASNTGTLYNEQFF. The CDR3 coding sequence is TGTGCCAGCAACACCGGGACATTATACAATGAGCAGTTCTTC.

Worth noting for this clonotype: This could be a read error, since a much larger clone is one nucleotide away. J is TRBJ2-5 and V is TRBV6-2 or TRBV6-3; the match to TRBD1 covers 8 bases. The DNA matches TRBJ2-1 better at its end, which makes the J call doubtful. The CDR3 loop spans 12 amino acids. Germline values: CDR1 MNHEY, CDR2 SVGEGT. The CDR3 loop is CSSTGGYNEQFF. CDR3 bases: TGTTCCAGTACAGGGGGCTACAATGAGCAGTTCTTC.

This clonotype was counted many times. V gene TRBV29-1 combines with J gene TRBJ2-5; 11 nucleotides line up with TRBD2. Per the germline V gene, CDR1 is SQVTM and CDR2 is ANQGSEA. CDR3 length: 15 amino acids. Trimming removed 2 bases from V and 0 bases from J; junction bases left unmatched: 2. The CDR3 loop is CSVETSGSYQETQYF. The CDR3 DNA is TGCAGCGTTGAAACTAGCGGGAGTTACCAAGAGACCCAGTACTTC.

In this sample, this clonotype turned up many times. The CDR3 protein is CASSPQLQETQYF. For the CDR3, the DNA is TGTGCCAGCTCACCACAGCTACAAGAGACCCAGTACTTC. J is TRBJ2-5 and V is TRBV18; D is uncertain. V lost 1 base, J lost 2 bases, and 5 bases lay in between. There are 13 residues in the CDR3. Germline assignment: CDR1 KGHSH and CDR2 LQKENI.

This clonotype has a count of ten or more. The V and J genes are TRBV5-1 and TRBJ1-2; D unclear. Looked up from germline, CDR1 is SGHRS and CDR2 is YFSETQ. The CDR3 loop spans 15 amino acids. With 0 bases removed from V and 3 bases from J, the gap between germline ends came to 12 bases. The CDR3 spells CASSLGPNVDYGYTF. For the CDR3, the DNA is TGCGCCAGCAGCTTGGGGCCTAATGTGGACTATGGCTACACCTTC.

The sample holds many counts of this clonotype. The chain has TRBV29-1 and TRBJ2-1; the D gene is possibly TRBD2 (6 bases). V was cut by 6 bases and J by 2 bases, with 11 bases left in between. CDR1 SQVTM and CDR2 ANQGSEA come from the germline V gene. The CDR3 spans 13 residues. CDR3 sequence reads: CSVGLLAYNEQFF. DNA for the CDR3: TGCAGCGTGGGACTTCTTGCCTACAATGAGCAGTTCTTC.

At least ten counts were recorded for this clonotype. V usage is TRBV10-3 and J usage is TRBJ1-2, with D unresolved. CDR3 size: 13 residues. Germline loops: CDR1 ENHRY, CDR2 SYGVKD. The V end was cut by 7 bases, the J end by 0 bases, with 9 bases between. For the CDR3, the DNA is TGTGCCATCACCCTTCGACCTAACTATGGCTACACCTTC. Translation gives CAITLRPNYGYTF.

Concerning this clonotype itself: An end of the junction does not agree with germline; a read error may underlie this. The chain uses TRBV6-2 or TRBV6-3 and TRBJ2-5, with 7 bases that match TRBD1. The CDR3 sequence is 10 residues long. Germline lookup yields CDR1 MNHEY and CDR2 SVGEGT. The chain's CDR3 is CDSSLTGQYF. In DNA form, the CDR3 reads TGCGACAGCAGCCTGACAGGGCAGTACTTC.

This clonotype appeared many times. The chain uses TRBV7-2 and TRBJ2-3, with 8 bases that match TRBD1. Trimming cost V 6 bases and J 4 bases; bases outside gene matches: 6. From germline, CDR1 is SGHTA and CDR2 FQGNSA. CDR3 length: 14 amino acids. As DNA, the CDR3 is TGTGCCAGCAGTTCCGACAGGGGAGCAGATACGCAGTATTTT. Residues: CASSSDRGADTQYF.

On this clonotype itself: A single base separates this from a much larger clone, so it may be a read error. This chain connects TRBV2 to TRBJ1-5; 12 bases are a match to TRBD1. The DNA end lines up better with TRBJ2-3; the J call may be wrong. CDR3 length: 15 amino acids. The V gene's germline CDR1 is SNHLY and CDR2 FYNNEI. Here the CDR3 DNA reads TGTGCCAGCAGATTCGGGACAGGGGGCTTCCAGCCCCAGTATTTT. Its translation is CASRFGTGGFQPQYF.

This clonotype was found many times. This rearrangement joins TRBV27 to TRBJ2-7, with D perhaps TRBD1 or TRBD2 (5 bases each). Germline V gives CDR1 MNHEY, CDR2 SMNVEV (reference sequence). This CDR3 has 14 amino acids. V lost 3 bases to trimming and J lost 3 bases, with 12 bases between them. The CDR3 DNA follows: TGTGCCAGCAGTTTTGGGACCCAGAACTACGAGCAGTACTTC. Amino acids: CASSFGTQNYEQYF.